Listed below are T cell receptor beta chains from one sample, sequenced in a study of response to subunit inactivated influenza vaccine. TCRdb called the RT-PCR reads again in MiXCR, with one record for every CDR3 protein. Among roughly 790,000 distinct CDR3 sequences, approximately 22% were seen once, and the ten largest hold about 9.4%. The sample consisted of PBMCs from blood, taken approximately 5 days after vaccination. Every receptor here comes from a man aged 45-60 years who received an inactivated influenza vaccine. CDR3s include the opening cysteine and the closing phenylalanine or tryptophan. A D gene is named only where the DNA matches it firmly. The size field is filled for only some rows; it gives once, few, many or a size class.

DNA: TGTGCCAGCAGTTATGAGATGGCTGGGGCCAACGTCCTGACTTTC; CDR3: CASSYEMAGANVLTF; size: many; D: -; V: TRBV6-5; J: TRBJ2-6
DNA: TGCGCCAGCAGAGCCGGGACTAGCGGGGGGGCCGCTGAGACCCAGTACTTC; CDR3: CASRAGTSGGAAETQYF; size: few; D: TRBD2; V: TRBV5-1; J: TRBJ2-5
DNA: TGCGCCAGCAGCCCACCCAGCGGAGGGGGCTACAATGAGCAGTTCTTC; CDR3: CASSPPSGGGYNEQFF; size: -; D: -; V: TRBV5-1; J: TRBJ2-1
DNA: TGCGCCAGCAGCGCCGGGACAGGGGCCCACGAGCAGTACTTC; CDR3: CASSAGTGAHEQYF; size: -; D: TRBD1; V: TRBV5-1; J: TRBJ2-7
DNA: TGTGCCAGCATCCCTAAGGGGCAGGGGGCCGGCGAGCAGTACTTC; CDR3: CASIPKGQGAGEQYF; size: -; D: TRBD1; V: TRBV6-1; J: TRBJ2-7
DNA: TGCGCCAGCAGCCAAAGACAGGGCTCCTACGAGCAGTACTTC; CDR3: CASSQRQGSYEQYF; size: few; D: TRBD1; V: TRBV4-1; J: TRBJ2-7
DNA: TGTGCCAGCAGTTTAGCGCAGGCGGGAGATGGCGGCGAGCAGTACTTC; CDR3: CASSLAQAGDGGEQYF; size: few; D: TRBD2; V: TRBV12-3/TRBV12-4; J: TRBJ2-7
DNA: TGTGCCAGCAGCTTAGCGCGGGGCGGGGGACGAGCAGATACGCAGTATTTT; CDR3: CASSLARGGGRADTQYF; size: few; D: TRBD2; V: TRBV7-2; J: TRBJ2-3
DNA: TGCAGTGCTAGTACTAGCGGGGGGGCGGGCACCGGGGAGCTGTTTTTT; CDR3: CSASTSGGAGTGELFF; size: -; D: TRBD2; V: TRBV20-1; J: TRBJ2-2
DNA: TGCAGCGTTGGGCTAGCGGGAGAAGAGACCCAGTACTTC; CDR3: CSVGLAGEETQYF; size: few; D: TRBD2; V: TRBV29-1; J: TRBJ2-5
DNA: TGTGCCAGCAGCCCAGGACTAGGGGGGCAAGAGACCCAGTACTTC; CDR3: CASSPGLGGQETQYF; size: -; D: -; V: TRBV7-6; J: TRBJ2-5
DNA: TGTGCCAGTCGATCCGGGACAACCTATACCGGGGAGCTGTTTTTT; CDR3: CASRSGTTYTGELFF; size: few; D: -; V: TRBV19; J: TRBJ2-2
DNA: TGCAGCGTTGTCACAGGGGCCTTTTGGGAGACCCAGTACTTC; CDR3: CSVVTGAFWETQYF; size: few; D: TRBD1; V: TRBV29-1; J: TRBJ2-5
DNA: TGTGCCAGCACGGGACACTCTGGCTACACCTTC; CDR3: CASTGHSGYTF; size: -; D: -; V: TRBV6-1; J: TRBJ1-2
DNA: TGCGCCAGCAGCCAAGTGCTGGGGGGCCAGGATACGCAGTATTTT; CDR3: CASSQVLGGQDTQYF; size: -; D: -; V: TRBV4-1; J: TRBJ2-3
DNA: TGCGCCAGCAGCTTGAATTCGGGGAGGGAGGCTGGAAACACCATATATTTT; CDR3: CASSLNSGREAGNTIYF; size: -; D: -; V: TRBV5-1; J: TRBJ1-3
DNA: TGTGCCAGCAGTCACACCGGAGGGCCGTACGAGCAGTACTTC; CDR3: CASSHTGGPYEQYF; size: -; D: -; V: TRBV6-5; J: TRBJ2-7
DNA: TGCAGTGCCCCCCTGTCCTACGAGCAGTACTTC; CDR3: CSAPLSYEQYF; size: -; D: -; V: TRBV20-1; J: TRBJ2-7
DNA: TGTGCCAGCAGAGGAGACTCTTGGGAGACCCAGTACTTC; CDR3: CASRGDSWETQYF; size: few; D: -; V: TRBV7-9; J: TRBJ2-5